These T cell receptor beta chains were read from a single sample in a study of cytomegalovirus exposure and HLA in healthy donors. The assay was immunoSEQ multiplex PCR, and TCRdb's table has in-frame clones only and misses some. The data show more than 150,000 clones, less than 90% seen once. The sample comprised PBMCs. Source of these receptors: a girl aged 10 to 17 in good health and CMV-seropositive. Both conserved end residues are part of each CDR3. Each record gives: clone size, V gene, J gene, D gene, CDR3 protein, CDR3 DNA. The D gene is left open where the match is weak. Clone size, where shown, is once, few, many, or a class for clones that have expanded.

>NA|TRBV15|TRBJ1-2|TRBD1
CATSRDVGQKNYGYTF
TGTGCCACCAGCAGAGATGTGGGACAGAAGAACTATGGCTACACCTTC
>NA|TRBV6-6|TRBJ2-7|TRBD1
CASSYSGTGDSYEQYF
TGTGCCAGCAGTTACTCCGGGACAGGGGACTCCTACGAGCAGTACTTC
>once|TRBV7-8|TRBJ1-3|NA
CASSLILGGSFGNTIYF
TGTGCCAGCAGCTTAATCCTCGGGGGTTCGTTTGGAAACACCATATATTTT
>NA|TRBV12-5|TRBJ2-1|TRBD1
CASGLPRDRTYNEQFF
TGTGCTAGTGGTTTGCCCCGGGACAGGACCTACAATGAGCAGTTCTTC
>NA|TRBV6-5|TRBJ2-1|NA
CASSYSGLQIYNEQFF
TGTGCCAGCAGTTACTCGGGACTCCAGATTTACAATGAGCAGTTCTTC
>NA|TRBV25-1|TRBJ2-2|NA
CASSEGGRLFAGELFF
TGTGCCAGCAGTGAAGGGGGGAGATTATTCGCCGGGGAGCTGTTTTTT
>once|TRBV5-1|TRBJ2-3|TRBD2
CASRTSGRDGRAGQYF
TGCGCCAGCAGAACTAGCGGGAGAGACGGGAGGGCGGGGCAGTATTTT
>NA|TRBV6-5|TRBJ1-2|NA
CASSYSRGTNYGYTF
TGTGCCAGCAGTTACTCAAGGGGGACTAACTATGGCTACACCTTC
>once|TRBV2|TRBJ1-1|NA
CASQDILNTEAFF
TGTGCCAGCCAGGACATCCTGAACACTGAAGCTTTCTTT
>NA|TRBV13|TRBJ2-7|TRBD2
CANSPGTSGSYEQYF
TGTGCCAACAGCCCCGGGACTAGCGGGAGCTACGAGCAGTACTTC
>NA|TRBV27|TRBJ2-7|TRBD2
CASSSTGGLAASYEQYF
TGTGCCAGCAGTTCGACCGGAGGACTAGCGGCTTCCTACGAGCAGTACTTC
>NA|TRBV6-4|TRBJ2-5|TRBD2
CASSDNAGEGQETQYF
TGTGCCAGCAGTGACAACGCGGGAGAAGGCCAAGAGACCCAGTACTTC
>NA|TRBV4-1|TRBJ1-6|NA
CASSIEGSGNSPLHF
TGCGCCAGCAGTATCGAGGGAAGTGGTAATTCACCCCTCCACTTT
>NA|TRBV27|TRBJ2-1|NA
CASSRLGDSYNEQFF
TGTGCCAGCAGTAGGCTGGGAGACTCCTACAATGAGCAGTTCTTC
>NA|TRBV19|TRBJ1-5|NA
CASSIGAGNQPQHF
TGTGCCAGTAGTATAGGGGCAGGCAATCAGCCCCAGCATTTT
>NA|TRBV4-1|TRBJ2-3|TRBD2
CASSQERLAGWSTDTQYF
TGCGCCAGCAGCCAAGAGCGACTAGCGGGATGGAGCACAGATACGCAGTATTTT
>NA|TRBV4-3|TRBJ2-1|NA
CASSQRYREYSYNEQFF
TGCGCCAGCAGCCAACGTTATCGAGAGTACTCCTACAATGAGCAGTTCTTC
>NA|TRBV5-1|TRBJ2-1|TRBD2
CASSLAAGDHNEQFF
TGCGCCAGCAGCTTGGCGGCGGGAGACCACAATGAGCAGTTCTTC
>NA|TRBV10-3|TRBJ1-2|TRBD1
CAISEQTGTAYGYTF
TGTGCCATCAGTGAGCAAACGGGGACAGCCTATGGCTACACCTTC
>NA|TRBV5-1|TRBJ1-2|NA
CASSLGTGRAYGYTF
TGCGCCAGCAGCTTGGGTACAGGGAGAGCTTATGGCTACACCTTC
>NA|TRBV2|TRBJ1-1|NA
CASSGLQANTEAFF
TGTGCCAGCAGTGGTTTGCAGGCGAACACTGAAGCTTTCTTT
>NA|TRBV5-1|TRBJ2-1|TRBD2
CASSLVSGNYNEQFF
TGCGCCAGCAGCTTGGTTAGCGGGAACTACAATGAGCAGTTCTTC
>NA|TRBV4-2|TRBJ1-2|NA
CASSQDRGWPFYGYTF
TGTGCCAGCAGCCAAGATAGGGGGTGGCCGTTCTATGGCTACACCTTC
>NA|TRBV25-1|TRBJ2-7|NA
CASSELKGPRTPLPEQYF
TGTGCCAGCAGTGAATTGAAGGGGCCGCGTACGCCTCTACCCGAGCAGTACTTC
>NA|TRBV7-8|TRBJ1-1|TRBD1
CASSFVGTGSTEAFF
TGTGCCAGCAGCTTCGTCGGGACAGGGAGCACTGAAGCTTTCTTT
>few|TRBV28|TRBJ1-5|NA
CASLIRDNRNQPQHF
TGTGCCAGCCTAATCCGGGACAACCGTAATCAGCCCCAGCATTTT
>NA|TRBV10-1|TRBJ2-3|NA
CASSESAGYTDTQYF
TGCGCCAGCAGTGAGTCCGCAGGTTACACAGATACGCAGTATTTT
>NA|TRBV6-4|TRBJ2-1|TRBD2
CASSDTSGSHNEQFF
TGTGCCAGCAGTGATACTAGCGGGAGTCACAATGAGCAGTTCTTC
>NA|TRBV12-5|TRBJ2-7|NA
CASGLLTGFSYEQYF
TGTGCTAGTGGTTTGTTAACGGGGTTTTCCTACGAGCAGTACTTC
>few|TRBV5-1|TRBJ2-3|NA
CASSLSGATDTQYF
TGCGCCAGCAGCTTGTCGGGAGCAACAGATACGCAGTATTTT
>NA|TRBV4-1|TRBJ2-6|NA
CASSQGSGGSGANVLTF
TGCGCCAGCAGCCAAGGCTCTGGGGGGTCTGGGGCCAACGTCCTGACTTTC
>NA|TRBV6-1|TRBJ2-2|TRBD1
CASSTGFTGELFF
TGTGCCAGTTCGACAGGGTTCACCGGGGAGCTGTTTTTT
>NA|TRBV30|TRBJ1-1|NA
CAWSVSRVTEAFF
TGTGCCTGGAGTGTGTCGAGGGTCACTGAAGCTTTCTTT